The TCR beta chain under discussion was sequenced for a study of blood T cells in healthy people across ages. Of note for this clonotype: The antigen is undetermined.

This CDR3 comprises 16 residues. The germline gives CDR1 GTSNPN, CDR2 SVGIG (reference sequence). It was with a sample-barcoded 5' primer and a J-beta primer mix that a second PCR of about 7 to 12 cycles was run. The yield of each sample was at least 2.5 million CDR3-containing paired-end reads. TCRdb used MiXCR to reprocess the 5' RACE reads, holding one entry per CDR3 protein. The data show fewer than 600,000 distinct CDR3 sequences, with about a quarter seen just once and approximately 3.3% held by the top ten. Study-wide findings and caveats: Across the age range, TCR beta diversity per million T cells fell in a roughly linear way.

Extracted total RNA amounted to at least 5.5 micrograms for each sample. These data also formed part of another study, on T cells of mothers and their children. From that paper: Reads obtained per mother exceeded 10 million TCR beta CDR3 reads, with roughly 3.1 million obtained per child.

This TCR came from a boy aged 2 to 10 in good health. This chain links TRBV30 with TRBJ2-5; TRBD2 aligns across 9 bases. Matching the DNA end better, TRBJ2-7 makes the J call doubtful. The sample was blood. The CDR3 DNA is TGTGCCTGGAGTGAGTTAGCGGGGGACCAGGTGTACGAGCAGTACTTC. Translation gives CAWSELAGDQVYEQYF.